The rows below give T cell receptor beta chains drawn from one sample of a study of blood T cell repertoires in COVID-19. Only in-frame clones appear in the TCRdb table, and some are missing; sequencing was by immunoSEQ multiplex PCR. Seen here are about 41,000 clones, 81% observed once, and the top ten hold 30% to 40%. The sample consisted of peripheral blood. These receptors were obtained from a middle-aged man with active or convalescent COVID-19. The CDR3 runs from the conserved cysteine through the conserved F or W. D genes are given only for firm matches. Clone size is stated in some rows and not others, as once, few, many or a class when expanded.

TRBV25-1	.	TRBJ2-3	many	CASSYGDTQYF	TGTGCCAGCAGCTACGGGGATACGCAGTATTTT
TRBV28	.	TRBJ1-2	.	CASGTAFLYGYTF	TGTGCCAGCGGTACAGCCTTTCTCTATGGCTACACCTTC
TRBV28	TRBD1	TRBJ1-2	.	CASIRDRGFYTF	TGTGCCAGCATCCGGGACAGAGGCTTCTACACCTTC
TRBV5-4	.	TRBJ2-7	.	CASSLKLEGNYEQYF	TGTGCCAGCAGCTTGAAACTAGAGGGCAACTACGAGCAGTACTTC
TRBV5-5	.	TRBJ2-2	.	CASSLQVANTGELFF	TGTGCCAGCAGCTTACAGGTCGCGAACACCGGGGAGCTGTTTTTT
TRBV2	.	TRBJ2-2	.	CASRADHNTGELFF	TGTGCCAGCAGAGCGGACCATAACACCGGGGAGCTGTTTTTT
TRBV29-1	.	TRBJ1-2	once	CSVDSGPYGYTF	TGCAGCGTTGACAGTGGGCCTTATGGCTACACCTTC
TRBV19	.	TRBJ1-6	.	CASRWGEDSPLHF	TGTGCCAGTCGATGGGGGGAAGATTCACCCCTCCACTTT
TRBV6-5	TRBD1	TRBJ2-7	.	CASSRTGPPREQYF	TGTGCCAGCAGCAGGACAGGGCCCCCTAGAGAGCAGTACTTC
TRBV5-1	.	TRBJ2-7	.	CASSLEGVEQYF	TGCGCCAGCAGCTTGGAGGGAGTCGAGCAGTACTTC
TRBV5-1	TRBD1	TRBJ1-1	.	CASSGTGTGPTEAFF	TGCGCCAGCAGCGGAACCGGGACAGGGCCCACTGAAGCTTTCTTT
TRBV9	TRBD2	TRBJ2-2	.	CASSFGLPGLVDSPGELFF	TGTGCCAGCAGCTTCGGACTGCCGGGACTAGTAGATTCCCCCGGGGAGCTGTTTTTT
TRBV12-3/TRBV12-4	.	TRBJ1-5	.	CASRGGSNQPQHF	TGTGCCAGCCGCGGGGGGAGCAATCAGCCCCAGCATTTT
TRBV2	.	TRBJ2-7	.	CASSVALSTAATYEQYF	TGTGCCAGCAGTGTTGCCCTTTCTACAGCCGCTACCTACGAGCAGTACTTC
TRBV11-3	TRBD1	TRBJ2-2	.	CASSPGQVAYGELFF	TGTGCCAGCAGTCCGGGACAGGTCGCATACGGGGAGCTGTTTTTT
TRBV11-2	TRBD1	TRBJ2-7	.	CASSQTGQGGEQYF	TGTGCCAGCAGCCAAACTGGACAGGGCGGCGAGCAGTACTTC
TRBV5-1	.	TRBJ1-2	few	CASSVDSNYGYTF	TGCGCCAGCAGCGTGGACAGCAACTATGGCTACACCTTC
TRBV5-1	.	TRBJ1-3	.	CASSPSGPSSGNTIYF	TGCGCCAGCAGCCCCAGTGGGCCGAGCTCTGGAAACACCATATATTTT
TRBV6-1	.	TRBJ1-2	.	CASSESGAWAPYGYTF	TGTGCCAGCAGTGAATCTGGGGCCTGGGCCCCCTATGGCTACACCTTC
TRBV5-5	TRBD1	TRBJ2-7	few	CASSHGQVQEQYF	TGTGCCAGCAGCCATGGACAGGTACAGGAGCAGTACTTC
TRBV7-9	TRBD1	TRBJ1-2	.	CASSFGQGTRGYTF	TGTGCCAGCAGCTTTGGACAGGGGACAAGGGGCTACACCTTC
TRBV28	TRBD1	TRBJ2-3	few	CASSFRDRGDTQYF	TGTGCCAGCAGTTTCCGGGACAGGGGAGATACGCAGTATTTT